This T cell receptor beta chain came from a study of blood T cell repertoires in COVID-19. Background on the study: Researchers got acute and convalescent COVID-19 samples from the United States, Italy and Spain.

Study members were between roughly 18 and 100 years old and lived in 20 to 30 US regions. Participant-given clinical history determined each cohort assignment. Authors' methods: Reference gene primers were amplified, and this amplification served to estimate nucleated cell counts. Here immunoSEQ multiplex PCR was the method, and the copy in TCRdb shows in-frame clones only, minus some. That table supplies the V and J calls and clone size; D and trimming were determined from the DNA. The sample gives around 230,000 clones, roughly 90% of which show up once; almost 4% is in the top ten. The trim removed 0 bases at V and 0 bases at J, leaving 8 bases unmatched. From germline, CDR1 is SGHNT and CDR2 YYREEE (reference sequence). The CDR3 has 17 residues.

Sequencing input: PBMCs or T cells enriched from blood (not recorded which). The source of this sequence is a woman aged 25 to 45 with acute COVID-19. The chain couples TRBV5-4 to TRBJ2-5; 7 nucleotides match TRBD1. The CDR3 DNA sequence: TGTGCCAGCAGCTTGGAAGAGACAGGGCGGGACCAAGAGACCCAGTACTTC. Its protein product is CASSLEETGRDQETQYF.